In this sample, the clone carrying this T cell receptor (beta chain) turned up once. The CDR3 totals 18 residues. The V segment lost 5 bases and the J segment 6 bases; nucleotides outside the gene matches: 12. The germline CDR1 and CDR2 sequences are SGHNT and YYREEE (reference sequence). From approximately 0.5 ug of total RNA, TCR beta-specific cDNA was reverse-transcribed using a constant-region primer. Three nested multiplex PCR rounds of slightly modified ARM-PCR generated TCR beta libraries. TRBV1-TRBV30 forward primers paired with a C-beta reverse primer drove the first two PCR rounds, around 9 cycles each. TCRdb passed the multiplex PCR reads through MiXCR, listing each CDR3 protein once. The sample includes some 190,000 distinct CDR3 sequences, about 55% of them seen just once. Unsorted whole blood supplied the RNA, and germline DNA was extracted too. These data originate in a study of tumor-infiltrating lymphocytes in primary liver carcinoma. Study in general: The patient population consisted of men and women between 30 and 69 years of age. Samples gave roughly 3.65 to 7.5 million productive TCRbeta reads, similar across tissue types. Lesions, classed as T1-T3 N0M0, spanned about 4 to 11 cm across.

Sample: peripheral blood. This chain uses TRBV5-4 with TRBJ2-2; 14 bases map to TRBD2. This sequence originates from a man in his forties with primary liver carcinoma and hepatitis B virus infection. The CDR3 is CASSPAGTSGSKAGELFF. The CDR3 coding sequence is TGTGCCAGCAGTCCTGCCGGGACTAGCGGGAGCAAGGCCGGGGAGCTGTTTTTT.